This TCR beta chain appears in the sequencing data of a study of OX40 agonist ivuxolimab in advanced cancers. Study in general: Ivuxolimab, an antibody acting as an agonist of OX40 (CD134), was used to treat patients. Study-wide findings and caveats: CD4+ and CD8+ blood T cells expanded clonally by week 6 at 0.1 to 3.0 mg/kg. More expanded clones were found, on average, in CD8+ than in CD4+ T cells.

Only in-frame clones appear in the TCRdb table, and some are missing; sequencing was by immunoSEQ multiplex PCR. The data contain around 25,000 clones, roughly 84% of them singletons. Germline V gene data show CDR1 as SGHAT and CDR2 as FQDESV (reference sequence). V shed 5 bases and J shed 7 bases, with 12 bases lying between them. This CDR3 spans 12 amino acids. Autoimmune disease history or systemic immunosuppression led to patients being barred. Worth noting for this clone: Its specificity is unknown.

The sequence was collected from an adult with an advanced solid tumor such as melanoma, head and neck, liver or kidney cancer. The V gene is TRBV11-1, the J gene TRBJ2-7, with a weak D call TRBD2 (6 bases). Sequencing used CD4+ or CD8+ T cells sorted from blood, obtained in a trial of the OX40 agonist ivuxolimab. The CDR3, as DNA: TGTGCCAGCAGCGTATGGGCGGGGGAGCAGTACTTC. Translating gives CASSVWAGEQYF.